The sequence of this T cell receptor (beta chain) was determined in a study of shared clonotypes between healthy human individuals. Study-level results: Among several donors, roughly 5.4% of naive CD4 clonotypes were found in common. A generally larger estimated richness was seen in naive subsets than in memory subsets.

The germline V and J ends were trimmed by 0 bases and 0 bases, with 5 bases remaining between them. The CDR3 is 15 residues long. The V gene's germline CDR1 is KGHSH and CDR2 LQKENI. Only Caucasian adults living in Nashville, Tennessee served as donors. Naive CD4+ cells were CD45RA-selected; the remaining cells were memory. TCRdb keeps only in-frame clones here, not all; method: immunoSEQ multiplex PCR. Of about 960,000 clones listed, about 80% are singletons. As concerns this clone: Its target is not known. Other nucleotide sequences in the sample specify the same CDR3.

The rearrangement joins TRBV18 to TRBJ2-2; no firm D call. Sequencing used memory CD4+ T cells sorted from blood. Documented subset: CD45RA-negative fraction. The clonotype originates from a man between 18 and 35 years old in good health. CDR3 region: CASSPPLPNTGELFF. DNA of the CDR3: TGTGCCAGCTCACCACCGTTACCGAACACCGGGGAGCTGTTTTTT.